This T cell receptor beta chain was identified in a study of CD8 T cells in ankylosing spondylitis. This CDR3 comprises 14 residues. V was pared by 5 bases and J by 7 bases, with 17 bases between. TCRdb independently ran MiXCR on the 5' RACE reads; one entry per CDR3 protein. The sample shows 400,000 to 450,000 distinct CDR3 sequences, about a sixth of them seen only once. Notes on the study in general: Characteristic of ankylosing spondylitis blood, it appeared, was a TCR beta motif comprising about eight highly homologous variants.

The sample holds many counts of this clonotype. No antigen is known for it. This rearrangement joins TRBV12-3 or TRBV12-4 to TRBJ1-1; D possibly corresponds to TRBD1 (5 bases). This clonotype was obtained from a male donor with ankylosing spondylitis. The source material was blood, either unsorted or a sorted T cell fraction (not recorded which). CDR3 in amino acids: CASSHPTENFEAFF. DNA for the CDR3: TGTGCCAGCAGTCACCCGACAGAAAACTTTGAAGCTTTCTTT.